Below, one T cell receptor beta chain is given with its context. Antigen specificity is unknown. Produced via immunoSEQ multiplex PCR; TCRdb's table is partial and in-frame only. Of 300,000 to 450,000 clones listed, 90% to 95% were seen once; the top ten hold roughly 3.9%. This record belongs to a study of Ad26.COV2.S vaccination and SARS-CoV-2 variants. General study results and limits: Higher spike-specific TCR breadth was found in vaccine recipients than in placebo recipients. Comparable non-spike TCR breadth was observed in vaccine and placebo recipients. Researchers cautioned that TCR breadth and depth analyses may have underestimated total T cell responses.

The specimen comprised peripheral blood, sampled after recovery from COVID-19. This clonotype was obtained from a human donor who had recovered from COVID-19.

CDR3 amino acids: CASSVDVRATGELFF. DNA for the CDR3: TGTGCCAGCAGCGTAGACGTCAGGGCGACCGGGGAGCTGTTTTTT. V and J are TRBV9 and TRBJ2-2; D possibly corresponds to TRBD1 (5 bases). V lost 0 bases and J 5 bases, leaving 11 bases between the germline ends. This CDR3 comprises 15 residues. Germline CDR1 and CDR2: SGDLS and YYNGEE.